Listed below are T cell receptor beta chains from one sample, sequenced in a study of blood T cell repertoires in COVID-19. Some clones are missing from TCRdb's copy, which holds only in-frame ones; the method was immunoSEQ multiplex PCR. This table holds under 200,000 clones, around 82% found once. The specimen sequenced was peripheral blood. The receptors come from a human donor with acute or convalescent COVID-19. The donor label of this sample is uncertain. Both conserved end residues are part of each CDR3. D genes are given only for firm matches. A clone size is listed for some rows: how often the clone was seen (once, few, many), or a class if it is expanded.

v_gene: TRBV29-1
abundance: .
d_gene: TRBD1
j_gene: TRBJ1-2
len: 13
CDR3nt: TGCAGCGCTCGGACAGGAATAACCTATGGCTACACCTTC
CDR3aa: CSARTGITYGYTF

v_gene: TRBV5-4
abundance: .
d_gene: TRBD1
j_gene: TRBJ1-2
len: 14
CDR3nt: TGTGCCAGCAGCCGACAGGGCATTGACTATGGCTACACCTTC
CDR3aa: CASSRQGIDYGYTF

v_gene: TRBV15
abundance: .
d_gene: .
j_gene: TRBJ2-6
len: 16
CDR3nt: TGTGCCACCAGCAGGGCCCCGGGCTCTGGGGCCAACGTCCTGACTTTC
CDR3aa: CATSRAPGSGANVLTF

v_gene: TRBV30
abundance: .
d_gene: .
j_gene: TRBJ1-2
len: 11
CDR3nt: TGTGCCTGGAGTAGAGAATATGGCTACACCTTC
CDR3aa: CAWSREYGYTF

v_gene: TRBV5-1
abundance: .
d_gene: .
j_gene: TRBJ2-1
len: 14
CDR3nt: TGCGCCAGCAGCTTCCAATCCATCTACAATGAGCAGTTCTTC
CDR3aa: CASSFQSIYNEQFF

v_gene: TRBV5-4
abundance: .
d_gene: TRBD2
j_gene: TRBJ2-1
len: 16
CDR3nt: TGTGCCAGCAGCTCGCGGGAGAAAGAAACCTACAATGAGCAGTTCTTC
CDR3aa: CASSSREKETYNEQFF

v_gene: TRBV27
abundance: .
d_gene: TRBD2
j_gene: TRBJ2-2
len: 15
CDR3nt: TGTGCCAGCAGACTTAGCGGGACGAACACCGGGGAGCTGTTTTTT
CDR3aa: CASRLSGTNTGELFF

v_gene: TRBV15
abundance: .
d_gene: .
j_gene: TRBJ1-2
len: 14
CDR3nt: TGTGCCACCAGCAGAGTCACAGGGACCTATGGCTACACCTTC
CDR3aa: CATSRVTGTYGYTF

v_gene: TRBV11-2
abundance: .
d_gene: .
j_gene: TRBJ2-1
len: 14
CDR3nt: TGTGCCAGCAGCGGGCTTCGGTGGCCCAATGAGCAGTTCTTC
CDR3aa: CASSGLRWPNEQFF

v_gene: TRBV5-1
abundance: .
d_gene: TRBD2
j_gene: TRBJ2-7
len: 12
CDR3nt: TGCGCCAGCAGCTCCGGGGGGTACGAGCAGTACTTC
CDR3aa: CASSSGGYEQYF

v_gene: TRBV30
abundance: .
d_gene: .
j_gene: TRBJ1-1
len: 16
CDR3nt: TGTGCCTGGACCGGCAGGCGCCACCGGATGAACACTGAAGCTTTCTTT
CDR3aa: CAWTGRRHRMNTEAFF

v_gene: TRBV10-2
abundance: .
d_gene: .
j_gene: TRBJ1-1
len: 16
CDR3nt: TGCGCCAGCAGTGGAGGTAGCGGGGGTGGAAGCACTGAAGCTTTCTTT
CDR3aa: CASSGGSGGGSTEAFF

v_gene: TRBV5-1
abundance: .
d_gene: .
j_gene: TRBJ1-1
len: 15
CDR3nt: TGCGCCAGCAGCCCCAGGGAGGGGGGGAACACTGAAGCTTTCTTT
CDR3aa: CASSPREGGNTEAFF

v_gene: TRBV7-9
abundance: .
d_gene: TRBD2
j_gene: TRBJ2-2
len: 16
CDR3nt: TGTGCCAGCAGCCTAATCCTAGCGGGATATCCCGGGGAGCTGTTTTTT
CDR3aa: CASSLILAGYPGELFF

v_gene: TRBV27
abundance: .
d_gene: .
j_gene: TRBJ1-1
len: 13
CDR3nt: TGTGCCAGCAGTTTATTACCCCCCGGGGGGGCTTTCTTT
CDR3aa: CASSLLPPGGAFF

v_gene: TRBV6-5
abundance: once
d_gene: TRBD1
j_gene: TRBJ2-6
len: 15
CDR3nt: TGTGCCAGCAGGGACAGGGTGTCTGGGGCCAACGTCCTGACTTTC
CDR3aa: CASRDRVSGANVLTF

v_gene: TRBV29-1
abundance: .
d_gene: .
j_gene: TRBJ2-5
len: 13
CDR3nt: TGCAGCGATGGAGGGAGGCTTGGAGAGACCCAGTACTTC
CDR3aa: CSDGGRLGETQYF

v_gene: TRBV7-3
abundance: once
d_gene: TRBD2
j_gene: TRBJ2-7
len: 14
CDR3nt: TGTGCCAGCAGCCCGGGACTAGCGGTCGACGAGCAGTACTTC
CDR3aa: CASSPGLAVDEQYF

v_gene: TRBV30
abundance: .
d_gene: TRBD1
j_gene: TRBJ1-4
len: 14
CDR3nt: TGTGCCTGGAGTCTTGGACAGGGGAGTGAAAAACTGTTTTTT
CDR3aa: CAWSLGQGSEKLFF

v_gene: TRBV29-1
abundance: .
d_gene: TRBD2
j_gene: TRBJ2-1
len: 18
CDR3nt: TGCAGCGTTAGGGCGCGACTAGCGGGGGGTCACTCCTACAATGAGCAGTTCTTC
CDR3aa: CSVRARLAGGHSYNEQFF

v_gene: TRBV2
abundance: .
d_gene: TRBD1
j_gene: TRBJ2-7
len: 13
CDR3nt: TGTGCCAGCAGGGGGACAGGGGTTGACGAGCAGTACTTC
CDR3aa: CASRGTGVDEQYF

v_gene: TRBV5-1
abundance: .
d_gene: .
j_gene: TRBJ1-1
len: 14
CDR3nt: TGCGCCAGCAGCTTGGACGGTATGAACACTGAAGCTTTCTTT
CDR3aa: CASSLDGMNTEAFF

v_gene: TRBV6-5
abundance: .
d_gene: .
j_gene: TRBJ1-6
len: 14
CDR3nt: TGTGCCAGCACTTCGGGTGAATTGGGTTCACCCCTCCACTTT
CDR3aa: CASTSGELGSPLHF

v_gene: TRBV6-5
abundance: .
d_gene: TRBD2
j_gene: TRBJ2-7
len: 15
CDR3nt: TGTGCCAGCAAAACTGGGACTAGCGGGGCCTACGAGCAGTACTTC
CDR3aa: CASKTGTSGAYEQYF

v_gene: TRBV5-1
abundance: .
d_gene: TRBD2
j_gene: TRBJ2-1
len: 16
CDR3nt: TGCGCCAGCAGCTTGCGAGCGGGGGGGACCTACAATGAGCAGTTCTTC
CDR3aa: CASSLRAGGTYNEQFF

v_gene: TRBV10-1
abundance: .
d_gene: TRBD2
j_gene: TRBJ2-1
len: 15
CDR3nt: TGCGCCAGCAGTGAGGGGACTAGCGGGAGCAATGAGCAGTTCTTC
CDR3aa: CASSEGTSGSNEQFF

v_gene: TRBV6-4
abundance: .
d_gene: .
j_gene: TRBJ1-4
len: 16
CDR3nt: TGTGCCAGCAGTGACTACCGGCCCTGGAGGGGAGAAAAACTGTTTTTT
CDR3aa: CASSDYRPWRGEKLFF

v_gene: TRBV6-5
abundance: .
d_gene: .
j_gene: TRBJ1-5
len: 14
CDR3nt: TGTGCCAGCAGTTACAAAGGGGGCAATCAGCCCCAGCATTTT
CDR3aa: CASSYKGGNQPQHF

v_gene: TRBV7-9
abundance: few
d_gene: .
j_gene: TRBJ2-3
len: 13
CDR3nt: TGTGCCAGCAGCTTATCACAGGGTAATACGCAGTATTTT
CDR3aa: CASSLSQGNTQYF

v_gene: TRBV10-2
abundance: few
d_gene: TRBD1
j_gene: TRBJ1-1
len: 14
CDR3nt: TGCGCCAGCAGGGGACAGATTACGAACACTGAAGCTTTCTTT
CDR3aa: CASRGQITNTEAFF

v_gene: TRBV28
abundance: .
d_gene: TRBD2
j_gene: TRBJ2-5
len: 17
CDR3nt: TGTGCCAGCAGTTCGCAAGGACTAGCGGTCCCCCAAGAGACCCAGTACTTC
CDR3aa: CASSSQGLAVPQETQYF

v_gene: TRBV7-8
abundance: .
d_gene: .
j_gene: TRBJ1-2
len: 13
CDR3nt: TGTGCCAGCAGCTTACAGGGTCAGGGTGGCTACACCTTC
CDR3aa: CASSLQGQGGYTF

v_gene: TRBV10-3
abundance: .
d_gene: TRBD1
j_gene: TRBJ1-5
len: 13
CDR3nt: TGTGCCATCAGACAGGGGGCGGATCAGCCCCAGCATTTT
CDR3aa: CAIRQGADQPQHF

v_gene: TRBV21-1
abundance: .
d_gene: .
j_gene: TRBJ2-7
len: 16
CDR3nt: TGTGCCAGCAGCAACAAGTGGGGACAGGGTGTCTACGAGCAGTACTTC
CDR3aa: CASSNKWGQGVYEQYF

v_gene: TRBV11-3
abundance: .
d_gene: TRBD2
j_gene: TRBJ2-1
len: 15
CDR3nt: TGTGCCAGCAGCTCTTTAGCGGGAGGGTACAATGAGCAGTTCTTC
CDR3aa: CASSSLAGGYNEQFF

v_gene: TRBV5-1
abundance: .
d_gene: TRBD1
j_gene: TRBJ2-2
len: 17
CDR3nt: TGCGCCAGCAGCTGGGGCACCGGGACAGGGGGCACCGGGGAGCTGTTTTTT
CDR3aa: CASSWGTGTGGTGELFF

v_gene: TRBV9
abundance: .
d_gene: .
j_gene: TRBJ1-3
len: 12
CDR3nt: TGTGCCAGCAGCACACAGGGAAACACCATATATTTT
CDR3aa: CASSTQGNTIYF

v_gene: TRBV23-1
abundance: many
d_gene: TRBD1
j_gene: TRBJ1-5
len: 19
CDR3nt: TGCGCCGTCAAGATTCGGGACAGAAGCCCGATTAAAAGCAATCAGCCCCAGCATTTT
CDR3aa: CAVKIRDRSPIKSNQPQHF

v_gene: TRBV9
abundance: .
d_gene: TRBD1
j_gene: TRBJ1-2
len: 15
CDR3nt: TGTGCCAGCAGCGCCGACAGGGGGCGGGACTATGGCTACACCTTC
CDR3aa: CASSADRGRDYGYTF

v_gene: TRBV3-1/TRBV3-2
abundance: .
d_gene: TRBD2
j_gene: TRBJ2-5
len: 16
CDR3nt: TGTGCCAGCAGCCAAGCCGGGGGGGGAATTAAAGAGACCCAGTACTTC
CDR3aa: CASSQAGGGIKETQYF

v_gene: TRBV2
abundance: .
d_gene: .
j_gene: TRBJ1-5
len: 12
CDR3nt: TGTGCCAGCAGTGAACCGAATCAGCCCCAGCATTTT
CDR3aa: CASSEPNQPQHF

v_gene: TRBV2
abundance: .
d_gene: .
j_gene: TRBJ1-4
len: 14
CDR3nt: TGTGCCAGCTTATCAGGGCTGTCGTCTGAAAAACTGTTTTTT
CDR3aa: CASLSGLSSEKLFF

v_gene: TRBV18
abundance: .
d_gene: .
j_gene: TRBJ2-7
len: 15
CDR3nt: TGTGCCAGCTCACCAGAGGTAGGGGGTCGTTACGAGCAGTACTTC
CDR3aa: CASSPEVGGRYEQYF

v_gene: TRBV7-7
abundance: .
d_gene: TRBD1
j_gene: TRBJ2-7
len: 15
CDR3nt: TGTGCTAGCAGCTCCGGGACAGGGGGCTCGTACGAGCAGTACTTC
CDR3aa: CASSSGTGGSYEQYF

v_gene: TRBV29-1
abundance: .
d_gene: TRBD1
j_gene: TRBJ2-3
len: 13
CDR3nt: TGCAGCGTTGAAGTGGACAGGCGAGATACGCAGTATTTT
CDR3aa: CSVEVDRRDTQYF

v_gene: TRBV9
abundance: once
d_gene: .
j_gene: TRBJ2-1
len: 17
CDR3nt: TGTGCCAGCAGCGTAGGAGGACTGGCTAGGTCCTACAATGAGCAGTTCTTC
CDR3aa: CASSVGGLARSYNEQFF

v_gene: TRBV5-1
abundance: .
d_gene: .
j_gene: TRBJ1-4
len: 17
CDR3nt: TGCGCCAGCAGCTTGGATGCAGGCGCGGGGGGGAATGAAAAACTGTTTTTT
CDR3aa: CASSLDAGAGGNEKLFF

v_gene: TRBV9
abundance: .
d_gene: TRBD1
j_gene: TRBJ2-4
len: 14
CDR3nt: TGTGCCAGCAGCGCGACAGGGGGCCGGGACATTCAGTACTTC
CDR3aa: CASSATGGRDIQYF

v_gene: TRBV27
abundance: .
d_gene: .
j_gene: TRBJ2-4
len: 20
CDR3nt: TGTGCCAGCAGTTTTAGACCGTGGGGGGTGGGGGACCCGACCAAAAACATTCAGTACTTC
CDR3aa: CASSFRPWGVGDPTKNIQYF

v_gene: TRBV19
abundance: .
d_gene: .
j_gene: TRBJ1-6
len: 13
CDR3nt: TGTGCCACGTCACAGAATATTGATTCACCCCTCCACTTT
CDR3aa: CATSQNIDSPLHF

v_gene: TRBV6-5
abundance: .
d_gene: .
j_gene: TRBJ2-1
len: 13
CDR3nt: TGTGCCAGCCTACCGGGAGCATACAATGAGCAGTTCTTC
CDR3aa: CASLPGAYNEQFF

v_gene: TRBV19
abundance: few
d_gene: TRBD2
j_gene: TRBJ2-1
len: 16
CDR3nt: TGTGCCAGTCGGACTAGCGGGGGGGTCATGTACAATGAGCAGTTCTTC
CDR3aa: CASRTSGGVMYNEQFF

v_gene: TRBV6-6
abundance: .
d_gene: .
j_gene: TRBJ1-2
len: 15
CDR3nt: TGTGCCAGCGGATTCTCTGATACAACGGCGGCCCGCTACACCTTC
CDR3aa: CASGFSDTTAARYTF

v_gene: TRBV15
abundance: .
d_gene: .
j_gene: TRBJ1-1
len: 14
CDR3nt: TGTGCCACCAGCAGCAGACGGGAGAACACTGAAGCTTTCTTT
CDR3aa: CATSSRRENTEAFF

v_gene: TRBV6-1
abundance: few
d_gene: TRBD1
j_gene: TRBJ1-4
len: 15
CDR3nt: TGTGCCAGCAGTGACGGACAGGGACCTAATGAAAAACTGTTTTTT
CDR3aa: CASSDGQGPNEKLFF

v_gene: TRBV30
abundance: .
d_gene: TRBD1
j_gene: TRBJ2-2
len: 15
CDR3nt: TGTGCCTGGACCCCCGGACAGGGATACACCGGGGAGCTGTTTTTT
CDR3aa: CAWTPGQGYTGELFF